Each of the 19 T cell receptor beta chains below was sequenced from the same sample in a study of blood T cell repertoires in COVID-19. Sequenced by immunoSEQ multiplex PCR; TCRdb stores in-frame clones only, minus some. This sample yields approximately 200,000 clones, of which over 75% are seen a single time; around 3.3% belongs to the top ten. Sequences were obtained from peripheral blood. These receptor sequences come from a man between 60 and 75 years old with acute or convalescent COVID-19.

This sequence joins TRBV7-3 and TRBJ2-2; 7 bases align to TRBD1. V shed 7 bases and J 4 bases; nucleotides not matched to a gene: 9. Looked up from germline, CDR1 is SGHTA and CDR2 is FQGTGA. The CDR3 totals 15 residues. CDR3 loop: CASKEQGTGTGELFF. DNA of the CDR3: TGTGCCAGCAAAGAACAGGGGACCGGCACCGGGGAGCTGTTTTTT.

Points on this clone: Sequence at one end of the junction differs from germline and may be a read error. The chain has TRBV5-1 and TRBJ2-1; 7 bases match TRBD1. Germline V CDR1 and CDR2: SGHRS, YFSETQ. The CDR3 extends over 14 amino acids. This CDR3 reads CASSLGTANNEQFF. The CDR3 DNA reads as TGCGCCAGCAGTTTGGGGACAGCGAACAATGAGCAGTTCTTC.

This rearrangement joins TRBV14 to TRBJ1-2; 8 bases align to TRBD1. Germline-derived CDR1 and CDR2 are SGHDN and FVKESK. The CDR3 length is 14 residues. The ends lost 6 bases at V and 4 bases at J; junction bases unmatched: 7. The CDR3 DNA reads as TGTGCCAGCAGTCGGGACAGGAGCTTCTATGGCTACACCTTC. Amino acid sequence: CASSRDRSFYGYTF.

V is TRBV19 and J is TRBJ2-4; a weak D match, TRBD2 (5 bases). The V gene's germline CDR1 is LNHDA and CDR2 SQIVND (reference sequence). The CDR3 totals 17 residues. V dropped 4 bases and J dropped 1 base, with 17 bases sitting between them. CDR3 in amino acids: CASSTNAPPGAKNIQYF. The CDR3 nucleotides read TGTGCCAGTAGTACCAACGCCCCCCCGGGGGCCAAAAACATTCAGTACTTC.

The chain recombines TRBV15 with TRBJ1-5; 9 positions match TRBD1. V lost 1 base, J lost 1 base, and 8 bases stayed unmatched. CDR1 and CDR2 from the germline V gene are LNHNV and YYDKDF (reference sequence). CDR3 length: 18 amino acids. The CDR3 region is CATSRATGGLESNQPQHF. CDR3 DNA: TGTGCCACCAGCAGAGCAACAGGGGGCTTGGAGAGCAATCAGCCCCAGCATTTT.

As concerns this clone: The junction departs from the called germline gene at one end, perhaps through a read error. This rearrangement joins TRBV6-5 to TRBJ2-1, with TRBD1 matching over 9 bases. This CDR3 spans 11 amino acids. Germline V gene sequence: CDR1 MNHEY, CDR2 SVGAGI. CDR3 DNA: TGTGCCAGCAGTAGGAGGGACAGGGTCGTCTTC. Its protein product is CASSRRDRVVF.

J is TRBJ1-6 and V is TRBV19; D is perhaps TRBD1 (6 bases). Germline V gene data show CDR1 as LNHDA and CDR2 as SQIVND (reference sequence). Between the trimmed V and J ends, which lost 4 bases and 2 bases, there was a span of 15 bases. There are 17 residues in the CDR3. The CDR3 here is CASSTTQGTTYNSPLHF. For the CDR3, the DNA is TGTGCCAGTAGTACAACTCAGGGGACTACCTATAATTCACCCCTCCACTTT.

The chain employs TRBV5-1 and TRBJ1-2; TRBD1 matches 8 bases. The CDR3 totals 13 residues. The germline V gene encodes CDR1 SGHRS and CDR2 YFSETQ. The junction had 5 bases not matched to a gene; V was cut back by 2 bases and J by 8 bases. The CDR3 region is CASSLSGGYGYTF. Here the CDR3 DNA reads TGCGCCAGCAGCTTATCAGGGGGCTACGGCTACACCTTC.

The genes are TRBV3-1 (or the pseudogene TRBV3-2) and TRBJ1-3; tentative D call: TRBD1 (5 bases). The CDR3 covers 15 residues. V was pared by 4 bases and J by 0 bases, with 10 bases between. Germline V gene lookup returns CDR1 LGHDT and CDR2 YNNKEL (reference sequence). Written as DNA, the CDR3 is TGTGCCAGCAGCCCAAGACAGAGCTCTGGAAACACCATATATTTT. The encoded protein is CASSPRQSSGNTIYF.

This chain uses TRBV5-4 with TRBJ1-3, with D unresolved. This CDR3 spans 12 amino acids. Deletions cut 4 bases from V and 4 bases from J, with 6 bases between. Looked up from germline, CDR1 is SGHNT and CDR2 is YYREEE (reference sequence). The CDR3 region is CASSQTGNTIYF. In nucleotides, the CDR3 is TGTGCCAGCAGCCAGACAGGAAACACCATATATTTT.

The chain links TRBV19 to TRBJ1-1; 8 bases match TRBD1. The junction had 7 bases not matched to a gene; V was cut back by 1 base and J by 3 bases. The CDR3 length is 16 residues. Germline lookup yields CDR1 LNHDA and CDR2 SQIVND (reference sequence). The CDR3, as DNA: TGTGCCAGTAGTATAGGTGCAGGGGGCGCGGACACTGAAGCTTTCTTT. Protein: CASSIGAGGADTEAFF. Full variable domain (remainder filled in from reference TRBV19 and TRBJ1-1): DGGITQSPKYLFRKEGQNVTLSCEQNLNHDAMYWYRQDPGQGLRLIYYSQIVNDFQKGDIAEGYSVSREKKESFPLTVTSAQKNPTAFYLCASSIGAGGADTEAFFGQGTRLTVV.

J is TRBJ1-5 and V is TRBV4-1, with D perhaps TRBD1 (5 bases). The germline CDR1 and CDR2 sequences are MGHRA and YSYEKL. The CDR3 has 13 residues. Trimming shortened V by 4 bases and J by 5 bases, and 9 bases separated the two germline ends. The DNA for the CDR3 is TGCGCCAGCAGCCCGGCGGGGGATCAGCCCCAGCATTTT. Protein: CASSPAGDQPQHF.

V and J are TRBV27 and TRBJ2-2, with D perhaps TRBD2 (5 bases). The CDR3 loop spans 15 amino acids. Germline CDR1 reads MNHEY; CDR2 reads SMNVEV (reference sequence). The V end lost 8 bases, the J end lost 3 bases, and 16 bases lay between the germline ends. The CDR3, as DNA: TGTGCCAGCCGCCTAGCCGGGTCGGACACCGGGGAGCTGTTTTTT. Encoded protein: CASRLAGSDTGELFF.

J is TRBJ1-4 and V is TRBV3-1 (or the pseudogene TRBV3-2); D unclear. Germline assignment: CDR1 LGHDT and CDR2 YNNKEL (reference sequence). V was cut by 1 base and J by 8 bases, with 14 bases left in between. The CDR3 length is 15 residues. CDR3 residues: CASSQGAGNVEKLFF. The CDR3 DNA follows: TGTGCCAGCAGCCAAGGGGCTGGCAATGTGGAAAAACTGTTTTTT.

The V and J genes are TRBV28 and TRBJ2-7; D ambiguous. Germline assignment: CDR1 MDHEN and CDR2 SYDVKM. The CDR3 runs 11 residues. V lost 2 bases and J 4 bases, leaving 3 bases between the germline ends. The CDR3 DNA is TGTGCCAGCAGTTTAGCGTACGAGCAGTACTTC. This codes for CASSLAYEQYF.

The CDR3 reads CASSQDPRTENYGYTF. The DNA of the CDR3 is TGTGCCAGCAGCCAAGACCCACGGACAGAGAACTATGGCTACACCTTC. The chain combines TRBV3-1 (or the pseudogene TRBV3-2) with TRBJ1-2, with D perhaps TRBD1 (6 bases). The germline V gene has CDR1 LGHDT and CDR2 YNNKEL (reference sequence). The V gene lost 0 bases and the J gene lost 2 bases, with 13 bases spanning the gap. The CDR3 runs 16 residues.

The CDR3 spells CASSYSSYEQYF. DNA for the CDR3: TGTGCCAGCAGCTACAGTTCCTACGAGCAGTACTTC. The chain has TRBV12-3 or TRBV12-4 and TRBJ2-7; the D is unclear. CDR3 size: 12 residues. Deletions cut 6 bases from V and 1 base from J, with 7 bases between.

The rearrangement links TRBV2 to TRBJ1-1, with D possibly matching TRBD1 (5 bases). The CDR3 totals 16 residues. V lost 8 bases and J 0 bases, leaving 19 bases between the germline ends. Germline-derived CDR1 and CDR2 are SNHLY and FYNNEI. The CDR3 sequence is CASEGRGRVMNTEAFF. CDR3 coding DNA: TGTGCCAGCGAGGGACGAGGGAGGGTTATGAACACTGAAGCTTTCTTT. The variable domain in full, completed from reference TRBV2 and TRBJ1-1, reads EPEVTQTPSHQVTQMGQEVILRCVPISNHLYFYWYRQILGQKVEFLVSFYNNEISEKSEIFDDQFSVERPDGSNFTLKIRSTKLEDSAMYFCASEGRGRVMNTEAFFGQGTRLTVV.

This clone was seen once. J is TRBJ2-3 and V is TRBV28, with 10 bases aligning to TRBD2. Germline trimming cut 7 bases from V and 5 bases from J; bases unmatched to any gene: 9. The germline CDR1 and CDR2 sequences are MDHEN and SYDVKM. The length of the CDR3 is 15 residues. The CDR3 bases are TGTGCCAGCAAATCTAGCGGGAGATCTATAGATACGCAGTATTTT. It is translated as CASKSSGRSIDTQYF.